The 30 T cell receptor beta chains below come from one sample, sequenced in a study of blood T cell repertoires in COVID-19. The method was immunoSEQ multiplex PCR; TCRdb's version includes in-frame clones alone and lacks a portion of them. The sample yields 100,000 or so clones, 85% seen once. The source material was peripheral blood. These receptors originate from a woman aged 70-85 years with active or convalescent COVID-19.

V and J are TRBV3-1 (or the pseudogene TRBV3-2) and TRBJ2-7; 9 bases agree with TRBD2. V shed 3 bases and J 2 bases; nucleotides not matched to a gene: 2. The CDR3 loop spans 14 amino acids. Germline-derived CDR1 and CDR2 are LGHDT and YNNKEL (reference sequence). CDR3 residues: CASSQRGGPYEQYF. The DNA of the CDR3 is TGTGCCAGCAGCCAGCGGGGGGGCCCCTACGAGCAGTACTTC.

The chain combines TRBV3-1 (or the pseudogene TRBV3-2) with TRBJ1-4, with 8 bases identical to TRBD1. This CDR3 contains 16 residues. Germline trimming cut 4 bases from V and 4 bases from J; bases unmatched to any gene: 8. Germline values: CDR1 LGHDT, CDR2 YNNKEL (reference sequence). CDR3 nucleotide sequence: TGTGCCAGCAGCCTCAGGACAGGGAGGGATAATGAAAAACTGTTTTTT. Its protein product is CASSLRTGRDNEKLFF.

This chain links TRBV28 with TRBJ1-4, with a possible D match to TRBD1 (6 bases). The length of the CDR3 is 14 residues. The germline V gene has CDR1 MDHEN and CDR2 SYDVKM. V was clipped by 6 bases and J by 0 bases, with 8 bases between them. The CDR3 protein is CASSRTATNEKLFF. The CDR3, as DNA: TGTGCCAGCAGCCGGACAGCAACTAATGAAAAACTGTTTTTT.

The chain joins TRBV4-2 to TRBJ2-2; D gene ambiguous. The ends were cut back, 0 bases at V and 4 bases at J, with 15 bases in the middle. CDR1 and CDR2 (germline): LGHNA, YNFKEQ. This CDR3 spans 17 amino acids. The CDR3 DNA reads TGTGCCAGCAGCCAAGATACCAGGCGCCTGACCACCGGGGAGCTGTTTTTT. Its protein is CASSQDTRRLTTGELFF.

The chain uses TRBV11-3 and TRBJ2-3; unclear D gene. CDR1 SGHNT and CDR2 YENEEA come from the germline V gene. V lost 0 bases to trimming and J lost 0 bases, with 7 bases between them. The CDR3 runs to 15 residues. CDR3 coding DNA: TGTGCCAGCAGCTTAGATGGGCAGAGCACAGATACGCAGTATTTT. This gives the protein CASSLDGQSTDTQYF. Variable domain in full (rest from reference TRBV11-3 and TRBJ2-3): EAGVVQSPRYKIIEKKQPVAFWCNPISGHNTLYWYLQNLGQGPELLIRYENEEAVDDSQLPKDRFSAERLKGVDSTLKIQPAELGDSAVYLCASSLDGQSTDTQYFGPGTRLTVL.

This sequence joins TRBV6-5 and TRBJ1-2; no reliable D call. V lost 5 bases and J lost 4, with 14 bases in between. This CDR3 is built from 14 residues. Germline-derived CDR1 and CDR2 are MNHEY and SVGAGI. The CDR3 region is CASSPAPGFYGYTF. Written as DNA, the CDR3 is TGTGCCAGCAGTCCCGCGCCGGGATTCTATGGCTACACCTTC.

The chain uses TRBV6-5 and TRBJ2-2; 9 bases are shared with TRBD1. J was trimmed by 4 bases and V by 6 bases; bases with no gene match: 3. This CDR3 contains 14 residues. Looked up from germline, CDR1 is MNHEY and CDR2 is SVGAGI. CDR3 loop: CASRMTGGTGELFF. The CDR3 nucleotides read TGTGCCAGCAGAATGACAGGGGGCACCGGGGAGCTGTTTTTT.

The chain couples TRBV27 to TRBJ1-2; no definite D call. The germline V gene has CDR1 MNHEY and CDR2 SMNVEV (reference sequence). Between the trimmed V and J ends, which lost 6 bases and 7 bases, there was a span of 15 bases. The CDR3 is 13 residues long. Here the CDR3 reads CASRTRREGGYTF. The CDR3 region has the DNA TGTGCCAGCAGGACCCGGCGGGAGGGTGGCTACACCTTC.

The gene calls are TRBV9 and TRBJ2-7; D may be TRBD1 (5 bases). V lost 0 bases, J lost 3 bases, and 13 bases lay in between. CDR1 SGDLS and CDR2 YYNGEE come from the germline V gene. This CDR3 is 15 amino acids long. The CDR3, as DNA: TGTGCCAGCAGCGTAGATCAGGGCGGCTACTACGAGCAGTACTTC. It codes for CASSVDQGGYYEQYF.

DNA of the CDR3: TGTGCCACCAGTGATCCGGGGACTAGCGTCCATACGCAGTATTTT. Translation gives CATSDPGTSVHTQYF. V is TRBV24-1 and J is TRBJ2-3, with 10 bases that match TRBD2. Unmatched junction bases numbered 6, after V lost 3 bases and J lost 7 bases. CDR1 is KGHDR, CDR2 SFDVKD, per germline. CDR3 length: 15 residues.

The chain is built from TRBV15 and TRBJ2-5; TRBD2 aligns across 8 bases. Per the germline V gene, CDR1 is LNHNV and CDR2 is YYDKDF (reference sequence). The trim removed 1 base at V and 1 base at J, leaving 8 bases unmatched. The length of the CDR3 is 17 residues. CDR3 nucleotides: TGTGCCACCAGCAGAGCCCTGCGGGGGGCGACCCAAGAGACCCAGTACTTC. Its protein is CATSRALRGATQETQYF.

The chain recombines TRBV6-5 with TRBJ1-6, with D tentatively TRBD1 (6 bases). This CDR3 contains 14 residues. CDR1 MNHEY and CDR2 SVGAGI come from the germline V gene. V shed 4 bases and J shed 6 bases, with 10 bases lying between them. This CDR3 reads CASSWRQANSPLHF. DNA for the CDR3: TGTGCCAGCAGTTGGCGACAGGCTAATTCACCCCTCCACTTT.

With respect to this clone: A read error may account for a junction end that differs from germline. The rearrangement links TRBV30 to TRBJ1-2; a weak D match, TRBD1 (5 bases). Germline CDR1 and CDR2: GTSNPN and SVGIG (reference sequence). The CDR3 sequence is 12 residues long. The CDR3 reads CAWNLGRGGVGF. The CDR3 coding sequence is TGTGCCTGGAACCTAGGGCGGGGAGGGGTTGGCTTC.

The chain is built from TRBV29-1 and TRBJ1-3, with D possibly being TRBD1 (6 bases). Germline assignment: CDR1 SQVTM and CDR2 ANQGSEA. The V end lost 5 bases, the J end lost 0 bases, and 8 bases lay between the germline ends. This CDR3 comprises 13 residues. The DNA for the CDR3 is TGCAGCGTTAGGACAGACTCTGGAAACACCATATATTTT. Translated, it gives CSVRTDSGNTIYF.

The chain has TRBV2 and TRBJ2-2, with a tentative D call TRBD2 (5 bases). Deletions cut 7 bases from V and 0 bases from J, with 18 bases between. Germline V gives CDR1 SNHLY, CDR2 FYNNEI. The CDR3 has 17 residues. In DNA, the CDR3 is TGTGCCAGCAAGGTTTCGTCTAGCAAAACGAACACCGGGGAGCTGTTTTTT. Amino acids: CASKVSSSKTNTGELFF.

This chain joins TRBV2 and TRBJ1-2, with TRBD1 identical over 11 bases. CDR1 and CDR2 (germline): SNHLY, FYNNEI. V was pared by 7 bases and J by 4 bases, with 5 bases of the junction left unmatched. CDR3 size: 14 residues. The DNA of the CDR3 is TGTGCCAGCAACCAGGACAGGGGGCTCTATGGCTACACCTTC. It yields the protein CASNQDRGLYGYTF.

This clone was recorded only once. The rearrangement links TRBV5-6 to TRBJ2-5, with D possibly matching TRBD2 (6 bases). This CDR3 spans 16 amino acids. V was trimmed by 3 bases and J by 2 bases, leaving 17 bases between them. Germline-derived CDR1 and CDR2 are SGHDT and YYEEEE. The CDR3 here is CASSSDGSTRQETQYF. As DNA, the CDR3 is TGTGCCAGCAGCTCGGACGGGAGTACTCGGCAAGAGACCCAGTACTTC.

The J gene is TRBJ2-1, the V gene TRBV19, with 7 bases matching TRBD1. Trimming at V came to 8 bases and at J to 8 bases, leaving 21 bases not matched to a gene. The CDR3 loop spans 17 amino acids. Germline lookup yields CDR1 LNHDA and CDR2 SQIVND (reference sequence). Here the CDR3 DNA reads TGTGCCAGTCAGAGACCGTCGACAGGGTCTAGGTTGGATGAGCAGTTCTTC. Protein: CASQRPSTGSRLDEQFF. The full variable domain, its missing parts supplied by reference TRBV19 and TRBJ2-1, is DGGITQSPKYLFRKEGQNVTLSCEQNLNHDAMYWYRQDPGQGLRLIYYSQIVNDFQKGDIAEGYSVSREKKESFPLTVTSAQKNPTAFYLCASQRPSTGSRLDEQFFGPGTRLTVL.

The gene calls are TRBV30 and TRBJ2-6; weak D call: TRBD2 (6 bases). The CDR3 spans 19 residues. In germline, CDR1 is GTSNPN, CDR2 SVGIG (reference sequence). V was pared by 5 bases and J by 1 base, with 24 bases between. CDR3 DNA: TGTGCCTGGGGTGCAGGTAGCGGCTCCTTGCCATCTGGGGCCAACGTCCTGACTTTC. Its protein is CAWGAGSGSLPSGANVLTF.

The V and J genes are TRBV3-1 (or the pseudogene TRBV3-2) and TRBJ1-3, with D unclear. This CDR3 region has 15 residues. Germline CDR1 is LGHDT and CDR2 is YNNKEL (reference sequence). Trimming pared 1 base from V and 0 bases from J, leaving 7 bases between. The CDR3 spells CASSQGSYSGNTIYF. CDR3 nucleotide sequence: TGTGCCAGCAGCCAAGGGAGCTACTCTGGAAACACCATATATTTT.

V and J are TRBV2 and TRBJ1-2; TRBD1 matches 10 bases. CDR1 and CDR2 (germline): SNHLY, FYNNEI. The CDR3 extends over 15 amino acids. The V gene end was trimmed by 6 bases and the J gene end by 1 base; junction bases not matched to a gene: 5. This CDR3 reads CASRGQGLVNYGYTF. In nucleotides, the CDR3 is TGTGCCAGCAGGGGACAGGGGTTAGTTAACTATGGCTACACCTTC.

The rearrangement links TRBV27 to TRBJ1-6; 8 bases are a match to TRBD1. V lost 6 bases, J lost 2 bases, and 6 bases stayed unmatched. The germline CDR1 and CDR2 sequences are MNHEY and SMNVEV (reference sequence). The CDR3 has 16 residues. CDR3 DNA sequence: TGTGCCAGCAGCCGGACAGGGTCCCCCTATAATTCACCCCTCCACTTT. It specifies CASSRTGSPYNSPLHF.

The chain recombines TRBV4-3 with TRBJ2-2, with 8 bases fitting TRBD2. Germline V lookup: CDR1 LGHNA, CDR2 YSLEER. The CDR3 is 14 amino acids. J gave up 7 bases and V 4 bases, and 5 bases lay outside the gene matches. CDR3 sequence: CASSPRLAYGELFF. The CDR3 DNA sequence: TGCGCCAGCAGCCCCCGACTAGCGTACGGGGAGCTGTTTTTT.

The gene calls are TRBV7-2 and TRBJ2-5; possible D gene TRBD1, 6 bases. CDR1 and CDR2 (germline): SGHTA, FQGNSA. There are 14 residues in the CDR3. V was shortened by 2 bases and J by 5 bases, with 12 bases between the two germline ends. This CDR3 reads CASSLRTVGETQYF. CDR3 DNA sequence: TGTGCCAGCAGCTTAAGGACAGTAGGCGAGACCCAGTACTTC.

The DNA of the CDR3 is TGTGCCAGCTCACCGGACAGGGGCCGATATCAGCCCCAGCATTTT. Protein product: CASSPDRGRYQPQHF. The chain recombines TRBV18 with TRBJ1-5; TRBD1 matches at 9 bases. The CDR3 totals 15 residues. After removal of 3 bases from V and 5 bases from J, the junction contained 5 bases not matched to a gene. The V gene's germline CDR1 is KGHSH and CDR2 LQKENI.

CDR3 in DNA: TGCAGCGTTGAAGATCGAAGGAGAGCCAAAAACATTCAGTACTTC. Translated, it gives CSVEDRRRAKNIQYF. The chain couples TRBV29-1 to TRBJ2-4; D is ambiguous. Trimming removed 0 bases from V and 0 bases from J, with 9 bases in between. This CDR3 comprises 15 residues. The V gene's germline CDR1 is SQVTM and CDR2 ANQGSEA.

This clone was seen a few times. The chain recombines TRBV7-2 with TRBJ1-2; D may be TRBD1 (6 bases). The CDR3 sequence is 13 residues long. In germline, CDR1 is SGHTA, CDR2 FQGNSA. The germline V and J ends were trimmed by 1 base and 6 bases, with 9 bases remaining between them. CDR3: CASSLEQGHGYTF. The CDR3 DNA reads TGTGCCAGCAGCTTAGAACAGGGACATGGCTACACCTTC.

The chain joins TRBV5-1 to TRBJ1-2; D is ambiguous. The V gene lost 0 bases and the J gene lost 6 bases, with 27 bases spanning the gap. The germline CDR1 and CDR2 sequences are SGHRS and YFSETQ. The CDR3 has 19 amino acids. The CDR3 sequence: CASSLELMEVCGVIHGYTF. For the CDR3, the DNA is TGCGCCAGCAGCTTGGAATTAATGGAGGTATGTGGGGTCATACATGGCTACACCTTC.

The V call is TRBV27, the J call TRBJ1-2; D is possibly TRBD1 (5 bases). This CDR3 region has 16 residues. The germline V gene encodes CDR1 MNHEY and CDR2 SMNVEV (reference sequence). Trimming took 6 bases from V and 1 from J, leaving 18 bases between them. The DNA for the CDR3 is TGTGCCAGCAGCACCGCCGGAGGGGATTATAACTATGGCTACACCTTC. Translating it yields CASSTAGGDYNYGYTF.

The chain links TRBV7-2 to TRBJ2-1, with 10 bases lining up with TRBD2. V shed 4 bases and J 3 bases; nucleotides not matched to a gene: 3. This CDR3 is built from 15 residues. Germline V lookup: CDR1 SGHTA, CDR2 FQGNSA. The CDR3 sequence is CASSSLAGVYNEQFF. DNA for the CDR3: TGTGCCAGCAGCTCTCTAGCGGGGGTCTACAATGAGCAGTTCTTC. Filled out from reference TRBV7-2 and TRBJ2-1, the complete variable domain reads GAGVSQSPSNKVTEKGKDVELRCDPISGHTALYWYRQSLGQGLEFLIYFQGNSAPDKSGLPSDRFSAERTGGSVSTLTIQRTQQEDSAVYLCASSSLAGVYNEQFFGPGTRLTVL.